Detailed here is one T cell receptor (beta chain). Its matching antigen is unknown. Noted treatment: 15 to 20 received Ad26.COV2.S at low or high dose, single or two shots; about 5 received placebo; per-sample allocation not given. Samples were taken on day 63 after the first vaccine or placebo injection. The sample is drawn from a study of Ad26.COV2.S vaccination and SARS-CoV-2 variants. Study-wide context: Recipients of Ad26.COV2.S got it intramuscularly, once or twice 56 days apart. The study's findings and limits: Substantial breadth in spike-specific CD8+ and CD4+ T cell responses was reportedly seen after vaccination. People given the vaccine had a wider spike-specific TCR breadth than placebo recipients did.

The CDR3 is 15 amino acids. Looked up from germline, CDR1 is SGHRS and CDR2 is YFSETQ. With 4 bases removed from V and 6 bases from J, the gap between germline ends came to 17 bases. Repertoires were generated with immunoSEQ multiplex PCR, while TCRdb's copy carries only in-frame clones and drops some. The repertoire consists of about 400,000 clones, with approximately 87% occurring once and the leading ten covering less than 4.5%. The sample consisted of peripheral blood, taken in a trial of Ad26.COV2.S vaccine versus placebo. This clonotype was sampled from a person between 18 and 65 years old who received the Ad26.COV2.S COVID-19 vaccine or a placebo. The chain uses TRBV5-1 and TRBJ2-1; D remains unclear. In DNA form, the CDR3 reads TGCGCCAGCAGCGATGGCATAAAGGCCGGCAATGAGCAGTTCTTC. Protein sequence: CASSDGIKAGNEQFF. The complete variable domain, with remaining parts taken from reference TRBV5-1 and TRBJ2-1, reads KAGVTQTPRYLIKTRGQQVTLSCSPISGHRSVSWYQQTPGQGLQFLFEYFSETQRNKGNFPGRFSGRQFSNSRSEMNVSTLELGDSALYLCASSDGIKAGNEQFFGPGTRLTVL.